This T cell receptor beta chain emerged from a study of T cell repertoires in cytomegalovirus infection. Study in general: CMV infection plus the matching HLA type was flagged by public TCR beta signatures. Whole-study findings and limits: HLA-C-restricted CMV-specific TCR beta clonotypes were dominant in the ex vivo response. Public TCR beta family frequency separated CMV-and-HLA carriers, including in an independent cohort.

This clonotype was seen a few times. Its matching antigen is unknown. The CDR3 has 15 residues. CDR1 SGHRS and CDR2 YFSETQ come from the germline V gene. V lost 4 bases and J 5 bases, leaving 19 bases between the germline ends. TCRdb re-derived calls from the reads in MiXCR, one entry per CDR3 protein. In the table there are 250,000 or so distinct CDR3 sequences, more than 15% of which are singletons. The TCR comes from a human donor in good health (CMV status not recorded). Some clones in this sample may be carry-over from other donors' samples. Sequences were obtained from CD8+ T cells from PBMCs. The chain uses TRBV5-1 and TRBJ2-7, with D perhaps TRBD1 (6 bases). CDR3 region: CASSVSPEQGHEQYF. CDR3 coding DNA: TGCGCCAGCAGCGTTAGCCCGGAACAGGGCCACGAGCAGTACTTC. Full variable domain (outside the CDR3, taken from reference TRBV5-1 and TRBJ2-7): KAGVTQTPRYLIKTRGQQVTLSCSPISGHRSVSWYQQTPGQGLQFLFEYFSETQRNKGNFPGRFSGRQFSNSRSEMNVSTLELGDSALYLCASSVSPEQGHEQYFGPGTRLTVT.